This TCR beta chain was recovered during a study of T cell clonality in common variable immunodeficiency. Study outcomes and limitations: Compared with healthy controls, CVID subjects showed increased TCRbeta clonality, mostly in about a third.

The CDR3 is 12 residues long. CDR1 and CDR2 (germline): GTSNPN, SVGIG (reference sequence). This clone was seen ten or more times. Antigen: not known. The read comes to an end 3 residues before the CDR3 does, leaving the germline J gene to fill in the end. Donors gave roughly 4.5 to 9 ml heparinized peripheral whole blood. Equal genomic DNA amounts from CVID and control samples were sequenced. The data were produced by immunoSEQ multiplex PCR, yet TCRdb's version contains in-frame clones alone and is incomplete. The sample yields over 55,000 clones, without any singletons. This TCR was recovered from a person between 18 and 75 years old in good health. J is TRBJ2-2 and V is TRBV30; D is ambiguous. The specimen sequenced was peripheral blood mononuclear cells. The CDR3 sequence is CVGPGNTGELFF. The CDR3 bases that were read are TGTGTCGGTCCAGGGAACACCGGGGAG.